This T cell receptor (beta chain) was recorded in a study of T-cell memory formation after mild COVID-19. V lost 10 bases, J lost 5 bases, and 16 bases lay in between. The length of the CDR3 is 14 residues. Germline V gene lookup returns CDR1 KGHDR and CDR2 SFDVKD. Each CDR3 protein gets one entry after TCRdb re-called the 5' RACE reads with MiXCR. The table includes about 160,000 distinct CDR3 sequences, 25% to 40% detected once. This clonotype was observed many times. The source is an adult woman who had mild COVID-19 (a few samples of this study predate the infection). Cell type and time point are not known. The chain couples TRBV24-1 to TRBJ2-2; the D gene is possibly TRBD2 (6 bases). The source material was PBMCs or a T cell subset sorted from them (not recorded which). The CDR3, as DNA: TGTGCCACTCGTCGGGGGACGGGGACCGGGGAGCTGTTTTTT. This gives the protein CATRRGTGTGELFF.